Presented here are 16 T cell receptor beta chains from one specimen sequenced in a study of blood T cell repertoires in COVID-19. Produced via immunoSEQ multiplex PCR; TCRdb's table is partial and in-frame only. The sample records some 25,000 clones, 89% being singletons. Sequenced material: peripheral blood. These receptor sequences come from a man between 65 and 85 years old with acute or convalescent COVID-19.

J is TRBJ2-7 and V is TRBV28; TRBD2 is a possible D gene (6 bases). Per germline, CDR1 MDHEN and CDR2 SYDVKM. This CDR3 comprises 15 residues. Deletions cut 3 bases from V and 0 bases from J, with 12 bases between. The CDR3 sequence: CASSLGGASSYEQYF. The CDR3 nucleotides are TGTGCCAGCAGTTTGGGGGGAGCCAGCTCCTACGAGCAGTACTTC.

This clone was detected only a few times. In nucleotides, the CDR3 is TGTGCCAGCAGCTGGACAGGGAACTATGGCTACACCTTC. Translated: CASSWTGNYGYTF. The chain is built from TRBV5-4 and TRBJ1-2, with TRBD1 matching over 8 bases. Germline V gives CDR1 SGHNT, CDR2 YYREEE (reference sequence). J lost 2 bases, V lost 3 bases, and 0 bases had no gene match. The CDR3 contains 13 residues.

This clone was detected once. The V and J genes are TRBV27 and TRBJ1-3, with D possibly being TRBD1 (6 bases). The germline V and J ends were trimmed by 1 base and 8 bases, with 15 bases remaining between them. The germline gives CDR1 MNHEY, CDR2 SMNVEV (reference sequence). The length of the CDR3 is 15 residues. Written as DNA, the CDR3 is TGTGCCAGCAGTTTATTGGCGGACAGAGGGTACACCATATATTTT. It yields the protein CASSLLADRGYTIYF.

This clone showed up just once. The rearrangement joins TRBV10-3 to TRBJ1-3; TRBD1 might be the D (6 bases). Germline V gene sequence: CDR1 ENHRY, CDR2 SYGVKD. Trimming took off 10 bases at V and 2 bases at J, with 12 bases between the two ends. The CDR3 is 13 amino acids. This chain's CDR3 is CATWKGAGNTIYF. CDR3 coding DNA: TGTGCCACCTGGAAGGGGGCTGGAAACACCATATATTTT.

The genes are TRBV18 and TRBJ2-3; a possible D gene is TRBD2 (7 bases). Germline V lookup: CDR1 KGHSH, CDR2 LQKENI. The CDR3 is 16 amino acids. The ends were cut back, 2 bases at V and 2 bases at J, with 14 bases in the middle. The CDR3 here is CASSPMSGGLTDTQYF. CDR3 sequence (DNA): TGTGCCAGCTCACCAATGTCGGGGGGCCTCACAGATACGCAGTATTTT.

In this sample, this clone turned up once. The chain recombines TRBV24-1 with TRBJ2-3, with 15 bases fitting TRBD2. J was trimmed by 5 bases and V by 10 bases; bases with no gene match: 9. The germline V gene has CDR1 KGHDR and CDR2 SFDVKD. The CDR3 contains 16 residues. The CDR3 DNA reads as TGTGCCACGAGAGCCGGGACTAGCGGGGGGAGAGATACGCAGTATTTT. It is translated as CATRAGTSGGRDTQYF.

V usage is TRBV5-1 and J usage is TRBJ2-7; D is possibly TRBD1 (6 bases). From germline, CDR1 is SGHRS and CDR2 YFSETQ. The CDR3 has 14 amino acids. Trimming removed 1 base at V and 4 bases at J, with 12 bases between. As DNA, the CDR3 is TGCGCCAGCAGCTTGTCCGACAGGCGGTACGAGCAGTACTTC. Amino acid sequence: CASSLSDRRYEQYF.

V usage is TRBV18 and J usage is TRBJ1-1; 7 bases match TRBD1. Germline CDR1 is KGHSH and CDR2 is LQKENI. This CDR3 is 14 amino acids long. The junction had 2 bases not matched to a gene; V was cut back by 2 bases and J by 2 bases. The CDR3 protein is CASSPWDRNTEAFF. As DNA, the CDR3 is TGTGCCAGCTCACCATGGGACAGAAACACTGAAGCTTTCTTT.

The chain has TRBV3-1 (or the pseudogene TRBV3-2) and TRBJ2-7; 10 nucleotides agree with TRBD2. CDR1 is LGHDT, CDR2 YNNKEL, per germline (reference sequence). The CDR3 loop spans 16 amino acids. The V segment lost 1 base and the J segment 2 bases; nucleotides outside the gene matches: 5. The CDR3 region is CASSQAQAGGAYEQYF. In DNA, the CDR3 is TGTGCCAGCAGCCAAGCTCAAGCGGGGGGGGCCTACGAGCAGTACTTC.

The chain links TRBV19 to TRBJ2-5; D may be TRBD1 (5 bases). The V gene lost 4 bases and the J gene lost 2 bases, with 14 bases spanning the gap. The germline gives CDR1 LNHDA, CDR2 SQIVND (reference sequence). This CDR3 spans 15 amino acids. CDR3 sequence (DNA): TGTGCCAGTAGTAAAGGTTCAGGGCATCAAGAGACCCAGTACTTC. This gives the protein CASSKGSGHQETQYF.

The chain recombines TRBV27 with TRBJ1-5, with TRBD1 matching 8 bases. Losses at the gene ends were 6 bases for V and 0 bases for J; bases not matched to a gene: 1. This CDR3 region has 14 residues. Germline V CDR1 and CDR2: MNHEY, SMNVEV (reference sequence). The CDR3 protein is CASSRGLSNQPQHF. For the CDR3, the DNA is TGTGCCAGCAGCAGGGGGCTTAGCAATCAGCCCCAGCATTTT.

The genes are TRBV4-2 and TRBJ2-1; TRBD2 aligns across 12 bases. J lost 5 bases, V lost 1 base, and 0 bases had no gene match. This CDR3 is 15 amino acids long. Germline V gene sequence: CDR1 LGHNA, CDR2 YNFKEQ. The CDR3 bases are TGTGCCAGCAGCCAAGGACTAGCGGGAGACAATGAGCAGTTCTTC. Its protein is CASSQGLAGDNEQFF.

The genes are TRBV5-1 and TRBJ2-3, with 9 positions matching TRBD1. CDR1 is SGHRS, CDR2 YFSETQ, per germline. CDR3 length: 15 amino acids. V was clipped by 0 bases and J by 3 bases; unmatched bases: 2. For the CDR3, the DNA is TGCGCCAGCAGCTTGGCCGGGACAGGGACAGATACGCAGTATTTT. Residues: CASSLAGTGTDTQYF. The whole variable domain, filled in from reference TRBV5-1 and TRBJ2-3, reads KAGVTQTPRYLIKTRGQQVTLSCSPISGHRSVSWYQQTPGQGLQFLFEYFSETQRNKGNFPGRFSGRQFSNSRSEMNVSTLELGDSALYLCASSLAGTGTDTQYFGPGTRLTVL.

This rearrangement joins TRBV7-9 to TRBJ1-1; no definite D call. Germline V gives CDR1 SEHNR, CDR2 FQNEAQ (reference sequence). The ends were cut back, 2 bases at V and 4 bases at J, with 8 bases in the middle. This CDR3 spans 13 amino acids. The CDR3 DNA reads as TGTGCCAGCAGCTTATCCAGTGGCACTGAAGCTTTCTTT. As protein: CASSLSSGTEAFF.

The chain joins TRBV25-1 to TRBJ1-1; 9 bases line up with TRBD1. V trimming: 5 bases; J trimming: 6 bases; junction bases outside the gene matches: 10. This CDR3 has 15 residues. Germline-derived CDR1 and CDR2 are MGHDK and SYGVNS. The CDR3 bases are TGTGCCAGCAGTCCATACCGGGACAGGGCCGCTGAAGCTTTCTTT. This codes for CASSPYRDRAAEAFF.

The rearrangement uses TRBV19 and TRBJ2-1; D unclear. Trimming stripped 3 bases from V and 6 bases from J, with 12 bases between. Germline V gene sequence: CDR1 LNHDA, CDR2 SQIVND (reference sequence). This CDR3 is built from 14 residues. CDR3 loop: CASSIVASPNEQFF. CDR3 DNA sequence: TGTGCCAGTAGTATTGTAGCCTCACCCAATGAGCAGTTCTTC.